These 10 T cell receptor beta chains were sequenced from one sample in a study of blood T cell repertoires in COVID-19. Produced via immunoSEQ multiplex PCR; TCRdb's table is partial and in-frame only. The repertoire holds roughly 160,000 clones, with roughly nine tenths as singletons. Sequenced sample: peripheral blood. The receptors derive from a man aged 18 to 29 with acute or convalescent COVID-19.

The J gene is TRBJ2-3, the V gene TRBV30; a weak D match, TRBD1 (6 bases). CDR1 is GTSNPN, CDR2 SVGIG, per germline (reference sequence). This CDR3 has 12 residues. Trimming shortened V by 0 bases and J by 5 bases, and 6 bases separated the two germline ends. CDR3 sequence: CAWSVQGDTQYF. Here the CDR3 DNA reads TGTGCCTGGAGTGTACAGGGAGATACGCAGTATTTT.

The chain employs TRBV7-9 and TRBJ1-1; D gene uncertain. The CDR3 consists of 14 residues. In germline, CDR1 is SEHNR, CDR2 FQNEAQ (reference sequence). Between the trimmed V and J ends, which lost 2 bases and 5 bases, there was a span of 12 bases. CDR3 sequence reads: CASSLLRGRTEAFF. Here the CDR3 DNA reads TGTGCCAGCAGCTTATTGCGGGGTAGGACTGAAGCTTTCTTT.

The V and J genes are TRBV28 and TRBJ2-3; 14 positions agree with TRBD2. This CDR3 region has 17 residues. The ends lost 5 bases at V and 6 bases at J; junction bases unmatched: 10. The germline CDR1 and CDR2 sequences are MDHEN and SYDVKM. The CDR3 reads CASSRTSGGPVGDTQYF. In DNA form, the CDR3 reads TGTGCCAGCAGTCGGACTAGCGGGGGGCCCGTTGGGGATACGCAGTATTTT.

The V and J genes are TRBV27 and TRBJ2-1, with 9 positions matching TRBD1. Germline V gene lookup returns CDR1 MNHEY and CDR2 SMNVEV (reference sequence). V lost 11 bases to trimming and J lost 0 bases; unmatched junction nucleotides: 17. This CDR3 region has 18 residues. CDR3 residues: CASRPPWGTGSSYNEQFF. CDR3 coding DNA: TGTGCCTCCAGGCCCCCATGGGGGACAGGGAGCTCCTACAATGAGCAGTTCTTC.

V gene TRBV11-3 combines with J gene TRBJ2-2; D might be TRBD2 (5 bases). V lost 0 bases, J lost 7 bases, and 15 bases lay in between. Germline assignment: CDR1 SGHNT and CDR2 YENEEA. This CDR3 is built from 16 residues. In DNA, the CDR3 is TGTGCCAGCAGCTTAGATGGTTTCGGGGAGAACGGGGAGCTGTTTTTT. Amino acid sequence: CASSLDGFGENGELFF.

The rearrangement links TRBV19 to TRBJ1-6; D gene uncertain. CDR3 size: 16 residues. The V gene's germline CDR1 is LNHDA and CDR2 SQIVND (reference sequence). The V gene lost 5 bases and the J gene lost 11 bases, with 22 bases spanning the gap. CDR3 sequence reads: CASSQLHRGLGPPLHF. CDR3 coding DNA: TGTGCCAGTAGTCAACTACACCGGGGTCTCGGGCCACCCCTCCACTTT.

The CDR3: CASSIQGKGNQPQHF. CDR3 nucleotides: TGTGCCAGTAGTATACAGGGGAAGGGCAATCAGCCCCAGCATTTT. This chain uses TRBV19 with TRBJ1-5, with D possibly TRBD1 on 6 matching bases. The CDR3 covers 15 residues. V lost 2 bases and J lost 2, with 10 bases in between. CDR1 is LNHDA and CDR2 is SQIVND in the germline V gene (reference sequence).

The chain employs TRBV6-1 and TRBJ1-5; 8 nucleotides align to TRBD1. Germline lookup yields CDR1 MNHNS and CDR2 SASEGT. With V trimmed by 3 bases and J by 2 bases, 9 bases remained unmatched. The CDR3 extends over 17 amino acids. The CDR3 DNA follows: TGTGCCAGCAGTGAGGGATCAGGGGGCCATGGCAATCAGCCCCAGCATTTT. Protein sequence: CASSEGSGGHGNQPQHF.

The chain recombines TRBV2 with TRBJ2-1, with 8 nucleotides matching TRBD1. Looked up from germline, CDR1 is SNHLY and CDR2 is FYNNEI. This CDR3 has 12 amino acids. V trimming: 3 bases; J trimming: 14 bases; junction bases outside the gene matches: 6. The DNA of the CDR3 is TGTGCCAGCAGTGAGCAGGGGGCATTGGAGTTCTTC. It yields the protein CASSEQGALEFF.

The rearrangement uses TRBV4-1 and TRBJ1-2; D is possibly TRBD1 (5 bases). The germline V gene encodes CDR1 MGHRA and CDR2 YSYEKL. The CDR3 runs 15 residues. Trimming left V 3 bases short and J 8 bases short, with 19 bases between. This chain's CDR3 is CASSQTLSGVTGYTF. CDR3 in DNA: TGCGCCAGCAGCCAGACCCTTTCGGGGGTGACGGGCTACACCTTC.